The T cell receptor (beta chain) under discussion was sequenced for a study of CXCR3-negative and CXCR3-positive naive CD8 T cells. Study results and limitations: CXCR3-negative naive cells had less hydrophobic TRB CDR3s than did CXCR3-positive naive cells. Both naive subsets showed comparably high diversity, and memory CD8+ cells showed much lower diversity. Naive subsets did not differ in surface CD5, and TRB CDR3 properties served to infer TCR strength. Naive CXCR3-positive and CXCR3-negative cells shared similar TRBV-TRBJ usage, unlike memory cells.

Libraries were UMI-labeled 5' RACE TRB cDNA. TCRdb re-analyzed the 5' RACE reads; it lists each CDR3 protein once, without DNA. This repertoire includes about 82,000 distinct CDR3 sequences. The CDR3 runs 17 residues. Germline CDR1 and CDR2: LGHNT and FRNRAP. With regard to this clonotype: As yet, its antigen is unknown.

The chain recombines TRBV12-5 with TRBJ2-7; TCRdb names TRBD1, which stays unverified in the absence of DNA. Input material: naive CXCR3- CD8+ T cells from blood. Stated subset: CD45RO-CCR7+CD27+CD95- naive CD8+ T cells lacking CXCR3 (TNR3-). The source is a human donor in good health. Some clones in this sample may be carry-over from other donors' samples. The chain's CDR3 is CASGLRALTESPLEQYF.